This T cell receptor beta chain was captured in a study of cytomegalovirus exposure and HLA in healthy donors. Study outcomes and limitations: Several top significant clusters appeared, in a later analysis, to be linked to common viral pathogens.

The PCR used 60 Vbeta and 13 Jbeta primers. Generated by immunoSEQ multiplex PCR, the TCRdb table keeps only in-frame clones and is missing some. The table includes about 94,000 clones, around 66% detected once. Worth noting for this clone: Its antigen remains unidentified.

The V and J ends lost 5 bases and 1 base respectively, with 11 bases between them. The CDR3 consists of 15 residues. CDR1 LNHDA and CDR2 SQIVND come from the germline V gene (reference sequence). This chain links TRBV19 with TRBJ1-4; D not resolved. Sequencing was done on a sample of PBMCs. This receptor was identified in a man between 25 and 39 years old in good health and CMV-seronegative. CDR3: CASSPRTGTNEKLFF. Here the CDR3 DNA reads TGTGCCAGTAGTCCCCGGACTGGAACTAATGAAAAACTGTTTTTT.